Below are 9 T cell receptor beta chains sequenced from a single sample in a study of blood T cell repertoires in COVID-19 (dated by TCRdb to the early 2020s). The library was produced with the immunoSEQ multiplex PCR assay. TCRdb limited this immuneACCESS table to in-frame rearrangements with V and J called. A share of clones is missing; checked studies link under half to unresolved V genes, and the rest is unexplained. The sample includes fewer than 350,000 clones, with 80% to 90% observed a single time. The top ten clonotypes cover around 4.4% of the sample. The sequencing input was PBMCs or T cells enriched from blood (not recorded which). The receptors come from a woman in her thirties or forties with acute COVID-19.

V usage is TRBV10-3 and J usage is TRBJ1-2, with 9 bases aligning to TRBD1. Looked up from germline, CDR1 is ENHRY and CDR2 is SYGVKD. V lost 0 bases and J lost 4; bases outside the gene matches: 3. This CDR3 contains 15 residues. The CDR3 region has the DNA TGTGCCATCAGTGAGTCTACAGGGGGCACCTATGGCTACACCTTC. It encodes CAISESTGGTYGYTF.

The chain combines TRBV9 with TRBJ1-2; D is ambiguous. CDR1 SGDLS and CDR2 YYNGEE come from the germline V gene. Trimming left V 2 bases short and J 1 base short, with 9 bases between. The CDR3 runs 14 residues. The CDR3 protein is CASSVLSLNYGYTF. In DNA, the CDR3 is TGTGCCAGCAGCGTTTTGAGCCTTAACTATGGCTACACCTTC. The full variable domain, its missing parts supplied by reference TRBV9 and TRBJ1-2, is DSGVTQTPKHLITATGQRVTLRCSPRSGDLSVYWYQQSLDQGLQFLIQYYNGEERAKGNILERFSAQQFPDLHSELNLSSLELGDSALYFCASSVLSLNYGYTFGSGTRLTVV.

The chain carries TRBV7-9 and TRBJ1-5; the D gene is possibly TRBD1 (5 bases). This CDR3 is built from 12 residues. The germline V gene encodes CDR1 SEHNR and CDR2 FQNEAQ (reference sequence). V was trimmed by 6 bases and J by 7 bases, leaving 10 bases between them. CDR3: CASSFQGQPQHF. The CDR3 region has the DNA TGTGCCAGCAGTTTCCAGGGACAGCCCCAGCATTTT.

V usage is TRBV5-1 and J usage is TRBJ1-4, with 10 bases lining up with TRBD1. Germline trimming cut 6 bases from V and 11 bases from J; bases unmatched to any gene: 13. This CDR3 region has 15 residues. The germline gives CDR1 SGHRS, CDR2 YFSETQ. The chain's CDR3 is CASTLWGQGYDKLFF. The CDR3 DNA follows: TGCGCCAGCACGTTATGGGGACAGGGGTACGATAAACTGTTTTTT.

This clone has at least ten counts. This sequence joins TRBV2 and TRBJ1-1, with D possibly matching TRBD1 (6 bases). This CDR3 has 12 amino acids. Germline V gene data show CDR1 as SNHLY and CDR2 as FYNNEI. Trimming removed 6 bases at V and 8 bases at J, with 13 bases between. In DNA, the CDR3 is TGTGCCAGCAGCTTAGGACAGACCGAAGCTTTCTTT. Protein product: CASSLGQTEAFF. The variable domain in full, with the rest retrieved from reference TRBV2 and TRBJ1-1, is EPEVTQTPSHQVTQMGQEVILRCVPISNHLYFYWYRQILGQKVEFLVSFYNNEISEKSEIFDDQFSVERPDGSNFTLKIRSTKLEDSAMYFCASSLGQTEAFFGQGTRLTVV.

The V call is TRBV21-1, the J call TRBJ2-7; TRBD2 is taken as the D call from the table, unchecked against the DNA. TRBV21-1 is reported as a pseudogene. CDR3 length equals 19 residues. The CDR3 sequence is CASSKEWEGRQVSSYEQYF. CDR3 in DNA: TGTGCCAGCAGCAAAGAATGGGAGGGGAGGCAGGTTTCATCCTACGAGCAGTACTTC.

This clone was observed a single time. DNA for the CDR3: TGTGCCAGCTCTATCATGGGGGGCACTGAAGCTTTCTTT. This gives the protein CASSIMGGTEAFF. The rearrangement links TRBV18 to TRBJ1-1; D perhaps matches TRBD1 (5 bases). The CDR3 consists of 13 residues. Germline CDR1 and CDR2: KGHSH and LQKENI. V was clipped by 6 bases and J by 4 bases, with 12 bases between them.

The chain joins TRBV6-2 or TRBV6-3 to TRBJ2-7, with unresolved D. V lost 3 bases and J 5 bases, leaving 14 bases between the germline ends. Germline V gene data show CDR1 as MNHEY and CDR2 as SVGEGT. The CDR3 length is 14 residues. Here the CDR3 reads CASSYSLPPNEQYF. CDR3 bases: TGTGCCAGCAGTTATTCCCTACCGCCTAACGAGCAGTACTTC.

DNA for the CDR3: TGCAGCGTCCCTAATTATTACAATGAGCAGTTCTTC. Its translation: CSVPNYYNEQFF. The chain is built from TRBV29-1 and TRBJ2-1; D is unclear. Germline V gives CDR1 SQVTM, CDR2 ANQGSEA. Trimming cost V 6 bases and J 4 bases, with 10 bases left between them. The CDR3 sequence is 12 residues long.